This record covers a single TCR beta chain. The data stem from a study of blood T cells in healthy people across ages. The second PCR ran roughly 6 to 12 cycles with a sample-barcoded 5' primer and J-beta primers. MiXCR was run by TCRdb on the 5' RACE reads, yielding one entry per CDR3 protein. The data show about a million distinct CDR3 sequences, 51% seen once. Germline trimming cut 2 bases from V and 12 bases from J; bases unmatched to any gene: 23. Germline CDR1 reads GTSNPN; CDR2 reads SVGIG (reference sequence). The CDR3 has 17 residues. The receptor was isolated from a woman aged 55-70 years in good health. Sequencing was carried out using blood. The V call is TRBV30, the J call TRBJ2-7; 9 positions match TRBD1. CDR3 bases: TGTGCCTGGAGTATATCCTCCGGGGACAGGGTACCCTCCAGCACGTACTTC. This codes for CAWSISSGDRVPSSTYF.